This T cell receptor (beta chain) was recovered during a study of blood T cells in healthy people across ages. General study findings and limits: For the donors, CMV status was unknown and possibly confounded expanded clonotype changes. TCR beta diversity per million T cells fell roughly linearly with age.

Donor samples were obtained from healthy Caucasian individuals from Russia, aged about 6 to 90. A second PCR, run for about 7 to 11 cycles, used a sample-barcoded 5' primer plus a J-beta primer mix. TCRdb processed the 5' RACE reads anew with MiXCR; each CDR3 protein has one entry. The sample lists about 680,000 distinct CDR3 sequences, 49% seen once, with about a third in the top ten. This clonotype was picked up a small number of times. Its specificity is not known. What was sequenced was blood. This receptor was taken from a woman between 55 and 75 years old in good health.

CDR3 amino acids: CASSLELYYGYTF. In DNA form, the CDR3 reads TGTGCCAGCAGCTTAGAACTGTACTATGGCTACACCTTC. The V gene is TRBV7-2, the J gene TRBJ1-2; the D is unclear. The germline gives CDR1 SGHTA, CDR2 FQGNSA. CDR3 size: 13 residues. V shed 1 base and J shed 3 bases, with 6 bases lying between them.